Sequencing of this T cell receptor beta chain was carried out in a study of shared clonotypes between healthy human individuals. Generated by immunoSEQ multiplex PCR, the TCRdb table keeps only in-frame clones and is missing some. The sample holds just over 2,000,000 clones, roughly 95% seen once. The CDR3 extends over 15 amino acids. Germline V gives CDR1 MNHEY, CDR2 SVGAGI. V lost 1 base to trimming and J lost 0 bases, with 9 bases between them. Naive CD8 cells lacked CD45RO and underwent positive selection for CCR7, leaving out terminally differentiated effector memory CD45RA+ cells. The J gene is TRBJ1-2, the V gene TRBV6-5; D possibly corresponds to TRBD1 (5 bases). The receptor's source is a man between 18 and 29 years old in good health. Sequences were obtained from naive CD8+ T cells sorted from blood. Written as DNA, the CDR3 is TGTGCCAGCAGTTACTTAGGGGAGCCTAACTATGGCTACACCTTC. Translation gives CASSYLGEPNYGYTF.